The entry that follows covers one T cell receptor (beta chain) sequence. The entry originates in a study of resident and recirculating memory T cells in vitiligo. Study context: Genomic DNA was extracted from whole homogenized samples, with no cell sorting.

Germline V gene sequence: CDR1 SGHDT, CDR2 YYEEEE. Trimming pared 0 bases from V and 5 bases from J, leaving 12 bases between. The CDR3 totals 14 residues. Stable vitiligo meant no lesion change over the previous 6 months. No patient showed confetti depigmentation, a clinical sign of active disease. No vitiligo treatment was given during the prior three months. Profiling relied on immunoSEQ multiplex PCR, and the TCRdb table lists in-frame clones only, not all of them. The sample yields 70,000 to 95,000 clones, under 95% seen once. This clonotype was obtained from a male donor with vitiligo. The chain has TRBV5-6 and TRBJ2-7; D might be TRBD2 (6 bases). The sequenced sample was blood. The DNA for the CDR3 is TGTGCCAGCAGCTTGGGGAGGGTGGGGGACGAGCAGTACTTC. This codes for CASSLGRVGDEQYF.